This T cell receptor (beta chain) was identified in a study of PD-1 blockade in classical Hodgkin lymphoma. Whole-study findings and limits: Only CD4+ TCR diversity, not CD8+, had risen significantly by C4D1.

Time point specified: cycle 4 day 1 (C4D1), after more than five weeks of nivolumab. Patients all relapsed after autologous stem cell transplantation, and there was variation in brentuximab vedotin exposure. With magnetic negative selection, CD4+ T cells were purified from PBMCs that had been thawed. Relapsed/refractory classical Hodgkin lymphoma patients had complete, partial or progressive responses. With regard to this clone: The target antigen is unknown.

The germline V and J ends were trimmed by 3 bases and 5 bases, with 13 bases remaining between them. Germline CDR1 reads MNHEY; CDR2 reads SMNVEV (reference sequence). This CDR3 comprises 14 residues. Generated by immunoSEQ multiplex PCR, the TCRdb table keeps only in-frame clones and is missing some. The repertoire holds around 25,000 clones, with 75% to 90% as singletons. The chain employs TRBV27 and TRBJ2-5; D could derive from TRBD1 or TRBD2 (5 bases each). The sequence derives from a human donor with classical Hodgkin lymphoma. The sequenced sample was CD4+ T cells from blood, obtained before the fourth cycle of nivolumab. The CDR3 loop reads CASSFEGSGETQYF. In DNA form, the CDR3 reads TGTGCCAGCAGTTTTGAGGGGTCGGGGGAGACCCAGTACTTC.